This T cell receptor beta chain was observed in a study of PD-1 blockade in classical Hodgkin lymphoma. General study findings and limits: Whereas CD4+ TCR diversity had risen significantly by C4D1, CD8+ TCR diversity had not. A reduction in baseline TCR diversity was reportedly seen in newly diagnosed patients relative to healthy donors.

Method: immunoSEQ multiplex PCR; TCRdb's copy keeps in-frame clones and lacks some. The sample lists fewer than 55,000 clones, roughly 90% seen once, with about 9.8% in the top ten. There are 14 residues in the CDR3. V lost 5 bases and J lost 4; bases outside the gene matches: 5. Per the germline V gene, CDR1 is LNHDA and CDR2 is SQIVND (reference sequence). Each of the patients experienced relapse following autologous stem cell transplantation, and their brentuximab vedotin exposure differed. Details on this clone: The antigen is not known.

The chain couples TRBV19 to TRBJ1-2, with 9 bases identical to TRBD1. Material: peripheral blood mononuclear cells (PBMCs), obtained at baseline. This sequence was found in a human donor with classical Hodgkin lymphoma. CDR3: CASSRPDRGYGYTF. In DNA, the CDR3 is TGTGCCAGTAGTCGCCCGGACAGGGGCTATGGCTACACCTTC.